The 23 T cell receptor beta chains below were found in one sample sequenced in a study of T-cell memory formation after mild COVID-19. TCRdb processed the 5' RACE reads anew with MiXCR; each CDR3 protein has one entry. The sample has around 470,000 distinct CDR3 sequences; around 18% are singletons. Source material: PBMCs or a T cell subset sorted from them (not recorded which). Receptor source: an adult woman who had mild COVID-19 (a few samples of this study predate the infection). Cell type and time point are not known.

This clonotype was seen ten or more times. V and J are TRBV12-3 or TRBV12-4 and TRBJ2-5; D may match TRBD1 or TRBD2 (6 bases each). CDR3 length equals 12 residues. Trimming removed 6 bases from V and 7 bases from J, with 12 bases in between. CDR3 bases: TGTGCCAGCAGACCCGAGGGGGGGACCCAGTACTTC. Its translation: CASRPEGGTQYF.

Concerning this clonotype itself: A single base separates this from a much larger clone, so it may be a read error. The CDR3 loop reads CASSRTLGKDTQYF. CDR3 bases: TGTGCCAGCAGCCGGACACTGGGTAAAGATACGCAGTATTTT. The rearrangement joins TRBV7-9 to TRBJ2-3, with D perhaps TRBD1 (5 bases). CDR1 and CDR2 (germline): SEHNR, FQNEAQ (reference sequence). This CDR3 has 14 amino acids. The V gene lost 5 bases and the J gene lost 5 bases, with 14 bases spanning the gap.

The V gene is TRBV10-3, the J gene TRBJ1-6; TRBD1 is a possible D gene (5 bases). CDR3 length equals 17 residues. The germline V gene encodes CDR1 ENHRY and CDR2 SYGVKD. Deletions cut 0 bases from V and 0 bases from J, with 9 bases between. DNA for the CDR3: TGTGCCATCAGTGAGTCGAACAGGTTCTCCTATAATTCACCCCTCCACTTT. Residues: CAISESNRFSYNSPLHF.

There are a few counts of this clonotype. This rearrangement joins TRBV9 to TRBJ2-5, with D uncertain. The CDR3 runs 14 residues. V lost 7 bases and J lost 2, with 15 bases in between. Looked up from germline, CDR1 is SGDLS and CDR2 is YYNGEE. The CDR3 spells CASGIGTPQETQYF. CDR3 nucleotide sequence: TGTGCCAGCGGGATCGGTACTCCTCAAGAGACCCAGTACTTC.

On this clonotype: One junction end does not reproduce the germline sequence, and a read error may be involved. CDR3 sequence: CASSLVSSERESF. Here the CDR3 DNA reads TGTGCCAGCAGCTTGGTGTCCTCAGAAAGGGAGAGCTTC. The J gene is TRBJ2-4, the V gene TRBV5-5; perhaps TRBD2 as D (5 bases). Germline lookup yields CDR1 SGHKS and CDR2 YYEKEE (reference sequence). CDR3 length: 13 amino acids. The full variable domain, its missing parts supplied by reference TRBV5-5 and TRBJ2-4, is DAGVTQSPTHLIKTRGQQVTLRCSPISGHKSVSWYQQVLGQGPQFIFQYYEKEERGRGNFPDRFSARQFPNYSSELNVNALLLGDSALYLCASSLVSSERESFGAGTRLSVL.

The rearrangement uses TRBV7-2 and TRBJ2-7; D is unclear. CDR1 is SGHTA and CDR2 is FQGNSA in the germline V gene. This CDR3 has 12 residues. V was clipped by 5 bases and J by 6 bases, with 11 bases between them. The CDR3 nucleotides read TGTGCCAGCAGCCCGCTACTTGGCGAGCAGTACTTC. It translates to CASSPLLGEQYF.

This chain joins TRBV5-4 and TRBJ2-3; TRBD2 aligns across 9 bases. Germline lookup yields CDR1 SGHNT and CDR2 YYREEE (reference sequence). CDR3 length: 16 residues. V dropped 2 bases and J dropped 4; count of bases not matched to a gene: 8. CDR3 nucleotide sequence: TGTGCCAGCAGCTTCATGAGACTAGCGGAGGCAGATACGCAGTATTTT. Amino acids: CASSFMRLAEADTQYF.

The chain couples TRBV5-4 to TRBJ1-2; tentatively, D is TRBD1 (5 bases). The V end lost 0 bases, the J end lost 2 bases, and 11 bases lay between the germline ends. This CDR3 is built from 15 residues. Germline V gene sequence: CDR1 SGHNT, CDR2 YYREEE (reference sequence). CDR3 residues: CASSLDQGRNYGYTF. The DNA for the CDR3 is TGTGCCAGCAGCTTGGATCAGGGCCGGAACTATGGCTACACCTTC.

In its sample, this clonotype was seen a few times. Here the CDR3 DNA reads TGTGCCAGCAGCGCTCCTACAGGGTTGGCTACCTACGAGCAGTACTTC. It is translated as CASSAPTGLATYEQYF. The V and J genes are TRBV7-9 and TRBJ2-7, with D maybe TRBD1 (6 bases). CDR3 length equals 16 residues. The germline gives CDR1 SEHNR, CDR2 FQNEAQ (reference sequence). Trimming left V 5 bases short and J 2 bases short, with 19 bases between.

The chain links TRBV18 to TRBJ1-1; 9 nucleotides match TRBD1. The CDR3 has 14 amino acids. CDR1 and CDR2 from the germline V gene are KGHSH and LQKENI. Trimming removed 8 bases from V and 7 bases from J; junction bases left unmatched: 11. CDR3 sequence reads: CASTLDRGGGEAFF. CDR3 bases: TGTGCCAGCACCCTAGACAGGGGGGGAGGTGAAGCTTTCTTT.

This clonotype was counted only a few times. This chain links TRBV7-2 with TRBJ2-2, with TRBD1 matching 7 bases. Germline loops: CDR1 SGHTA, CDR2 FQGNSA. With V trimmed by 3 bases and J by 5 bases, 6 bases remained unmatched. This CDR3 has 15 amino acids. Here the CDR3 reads CASSFVTGQTGELFF. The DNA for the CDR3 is TGTGCCAGCAGCTTTGTGACAGGGCAAACCGGGGAGCTGTTTTTT.

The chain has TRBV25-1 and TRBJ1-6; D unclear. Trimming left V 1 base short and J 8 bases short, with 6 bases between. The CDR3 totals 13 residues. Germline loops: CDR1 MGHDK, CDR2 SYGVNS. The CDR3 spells CASSELQYSPLHF. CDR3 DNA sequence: TGTGCCAGCAGTGAATTACAGTATTCACCCCTCCACTTT.

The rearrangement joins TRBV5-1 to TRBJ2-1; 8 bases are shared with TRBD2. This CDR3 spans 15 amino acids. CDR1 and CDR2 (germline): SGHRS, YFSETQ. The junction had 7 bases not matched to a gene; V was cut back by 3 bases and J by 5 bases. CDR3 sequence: CASSYLTSGDNEQFF. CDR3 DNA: TGCGCCAGCAGCTACCTTACTAGCGGAGACAATGAGCAGTTCTTC.

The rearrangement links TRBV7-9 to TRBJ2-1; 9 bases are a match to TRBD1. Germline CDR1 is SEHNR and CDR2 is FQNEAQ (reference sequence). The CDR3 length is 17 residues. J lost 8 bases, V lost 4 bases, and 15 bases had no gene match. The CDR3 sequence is CASSSTIQGAPTDEQFF. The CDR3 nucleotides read TGTGCCAGCAGCTCTACAATACAGGGGGCTCCTACAGATGAGCAGTTCTTC.

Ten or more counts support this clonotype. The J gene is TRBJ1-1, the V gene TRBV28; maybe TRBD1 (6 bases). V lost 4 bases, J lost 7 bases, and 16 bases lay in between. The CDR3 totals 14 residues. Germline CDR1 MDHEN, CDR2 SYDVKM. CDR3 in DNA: TGTGCCAGCAGTTCTCCACAGGGACCCAATGAAGCTTTCTTT. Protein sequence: CASSSPQGPNEAFF.

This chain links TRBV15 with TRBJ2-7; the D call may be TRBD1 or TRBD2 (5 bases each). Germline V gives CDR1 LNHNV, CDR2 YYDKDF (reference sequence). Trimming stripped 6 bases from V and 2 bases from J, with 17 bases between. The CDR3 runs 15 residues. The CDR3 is CATSLEGEYPYEQYF. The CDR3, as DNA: TGTGCCACCAGTCTAGAAGGGGAGTACCCCTACGAGCAGTACTTC. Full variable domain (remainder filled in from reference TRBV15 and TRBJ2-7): DAMVIQNPRYQVTQFGKPVTLSCSQTLNHNVMYWYQQKSSQAPKLLFHYYDKDFNNEADTPDNFQSRRPNTSFCFLDIRSPGLGDTAMYLCATSLEGEYPYEQYFGPGTRLTVT.

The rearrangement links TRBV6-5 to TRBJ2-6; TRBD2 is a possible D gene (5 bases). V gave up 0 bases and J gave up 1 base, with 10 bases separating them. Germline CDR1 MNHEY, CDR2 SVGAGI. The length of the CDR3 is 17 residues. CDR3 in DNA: TGTGCCAGCAGTTACTCAAGCGGACCATCTGGGGCCAACGTCCTGACTTTC. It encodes CASSYSSGPSGANVLTF.

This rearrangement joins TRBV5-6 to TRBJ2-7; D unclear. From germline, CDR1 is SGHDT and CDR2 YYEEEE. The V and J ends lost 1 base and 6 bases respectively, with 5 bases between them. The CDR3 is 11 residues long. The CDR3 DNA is TGTGCCAGCAGCTTGTTCCGCGAGCAGTACTTC. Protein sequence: CASSLFREQYF.

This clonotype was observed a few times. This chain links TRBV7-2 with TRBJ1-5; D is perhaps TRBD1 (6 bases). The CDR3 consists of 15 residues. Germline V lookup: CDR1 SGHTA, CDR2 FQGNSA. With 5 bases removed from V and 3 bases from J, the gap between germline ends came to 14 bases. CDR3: CASSPRDRTNQPQHF. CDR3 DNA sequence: TGTGCCAGCAGCCCAAGAGACAGGACCAATCAGCCCCAGCATTTT.

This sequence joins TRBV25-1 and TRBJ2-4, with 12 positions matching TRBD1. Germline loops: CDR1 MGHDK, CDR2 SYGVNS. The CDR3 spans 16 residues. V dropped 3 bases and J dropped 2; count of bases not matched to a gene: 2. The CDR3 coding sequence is TGTGCCAGCAGTGATCGGGACAGGGGGCCCAAAAACATTCAGTACTTC. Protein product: CASSDRDRGPKNIQYF. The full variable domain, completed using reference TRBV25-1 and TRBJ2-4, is EADIYQTPRYLVIGTGKKITLECSQTMGHDKMYWYQQDPGMELHLIHYSYGVNSTEKGDLSSESTVSRIRTEHFPLTLESARPSHTSQYLCASSDRDRGPKNIQYFGAGTRLSVL.

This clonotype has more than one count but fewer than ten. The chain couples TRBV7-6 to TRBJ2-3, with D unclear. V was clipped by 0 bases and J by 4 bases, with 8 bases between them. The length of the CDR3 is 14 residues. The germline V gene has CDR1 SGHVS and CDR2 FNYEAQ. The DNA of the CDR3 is TGTGCCAGCAGCTTAGCCGACCTGGCAGATACGCAGTATTTT. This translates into CASSLADLADTQYF.

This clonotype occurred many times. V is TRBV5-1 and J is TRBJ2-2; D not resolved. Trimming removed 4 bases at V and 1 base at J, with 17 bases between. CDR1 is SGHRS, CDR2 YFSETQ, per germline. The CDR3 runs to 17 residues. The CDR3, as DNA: TGCGCCAGCAGCCTCCGCTCAAGTGGGTGGAACACCGGGGAGCTGTTTTTT. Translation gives CASSLRSSGWNTGELFF.

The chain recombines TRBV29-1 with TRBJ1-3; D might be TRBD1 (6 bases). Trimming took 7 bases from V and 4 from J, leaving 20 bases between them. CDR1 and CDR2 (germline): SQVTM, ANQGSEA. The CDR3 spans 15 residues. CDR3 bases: TGCAGCGGTGCCATAGGGGGGCTCATCGGAAACACCATATATTTT. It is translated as CSGAIGGLIGNTIYF.